This T cell receptor beta chain was documented in a study of T cells in Graves' hyperthyroidism and ophthalmopathy (dated by TCRdb to between 2017 and 2020). Some background on the complete study: Peripheral blood samples were taken at the time of initial diagnosis, prior to any treatment. For training and testing, the 100 or so patients in the discovery cohort were randomly divided in a 7:3 ratio. Following sampling, methimazole starting at 30 mg daily was given to hyperthyroidism patients, and high-dose intravenous methylprednisolone was given to ophthalmopathy patients. The study also compared thyroid tissue and blood T-cell repertoires from 6 or 7 Graves' hyperthyroidism patients. Prospective prediction of ophthalmopathy was tested in an independent validation cohort of 18 to 20 hyperthyroidism patients and 17 patients who later progressed to ophthalmopathy. To identify TCR V-J signatures that set the groups apart, the researchers used a discovery cohort of 100 patients, made up of 43 with Graves' ophthalmopathy and some 60 with stable Graves' hyperthyroidism. TCR Vbeta CDR3 sequencing of 130 to 150 peripheral blood samples (around 45 ophthalmopathy, under 80 hyperthyroidism and about 17 progressor patients) is reported in the paper. Results and caveats for the whole study, not just this receptor: Sample size was not statistically predetermined, and blinding of investigators to group allocation was not performed. In validation, the model predicted progression to ophthalmopathy a median of roughly six months before onset, with roughly 68% sensitivity and 72.22% specificity. Blood samples also contained most of the expanded thyroid clonotypes (frequency above 0.001), which suggests that blood repertoires may reflect thyroid immune responses. A model built on a 13 V-J signature distinguished ophthalmopathy from stable hyperthyroidism, reaching around 87% sensitivity and 81% to 83% specificity in cross-validation and 80%/75% in testing.

Graves' hyperthyroidism was defined as stable when no progression to ophthalmopathy occurred over 18 months of follow-up. Hyperthyroidism patients were aged 18 to 65 years and newly diagnosed, with disease duration of less than 2 months. Patients with uncontrolled infections, other autoimmune diseases, pregnancy or lactation were excluded. Diagnoses were based on clinical symptoms, serum thyroxine and TRAb, thyroid ultrasound and orbital computed tomography. PBMCs were separated from over 9 ml of fresh peripheral blood using Ficoll-Paque density gradient centrifugation. Trizol reagent was used to extract total RNA, and RNA quality was then checked on an Agilent 2100 Bioanalyzer. A distance of 16 bases separates the germline ends of V and J, which lose 4 bases and 1 base respectively. The CDR3 covers 16 residues, taking in both the cysteine and the phenylalanine. The kept DNA is CDR3 alone, 48 bases in frame from the first base. According to the germline V gene, CDR1 reads MGHRA and CDR2 reads YSYEKL.

This clonotype was detected only a few times. The antigen this receptor binds is unknown. No clone much larger than this one lies a single base away; base qualities are absent. TCR beta CDR3 regions were amplified from RNA transcripts. For the first round of RT-PCR on the TCR CDR3, the HTBI primer set was used together with the Qiagen OneStep RT-PCR kit. A second multiplex PCR round built the libraries, followed by size selection and purification. Sequencing of the libraries was done on an Illumina HiSeq2000 using paired-end 100 bp reads. The paper's data handling went like this. SOAPnuke was used to process the raw data, with reads discarded if the reads contained adapters or uncalled bases, had a mean Phred below 15, or lacked an exact constant-primer or identifier match. High-quality paired reads were merged using COPE v1.2.5, and each unique nucleotide sequence was defined as a clonotype. MiTCR v1.1 was used to align the clonotypes against IMGT TRBV, TRBD and TRBJ reference segments. Only V-J combinations with frequency above 0.0001, covering about 99% of repertoires, were analysed. A TCS score was defined as the ratio between F50 (clonal expansion) and ExV (chaos), using BLOSUM62-based TCRdist between CDR3 peptides within each V-J. Welch's t-statistics and random forest reduced just over 500 V-J features to 10 to 15, which were used in a naive Bayes classifier (R e1071). The public sequencing data were trimmed at Q25 with fastp and processed into clonotypes with MiXCR by TCRdb, which kept only in-frame beta chains. Entries that share a CDR3 protein sequence are merged under the most common genes and DNA. The V and J calls come from TCRdb's annotation, not from the publication. The sample profile shows 300,000 to 500,000 distinct CDR3 sequences; 14% to 15% of them were found once. About 30% of the sample is taken by the ten largest.

The sample taken for sequencing was blood. Recombination linked TRBV4-1 to TRBJ1-2; the D gene cannot be resolved reliably. The origin of this receptor is a woman in her twenties or thirties with Graves' hyperthyroidism. The CDR3 protein sequence reads: CASSPRRPPNNYGYTF. The nucleotide sequence reads as follows: TGCGCCAGCAGCCCTCGCCGGCCCCCTAATAACTATGGCTACACCTTC.